Shown below are 16 T cell receptor beta chains from a single sample sequenced in a study of shared clonotypes between healthy human individuals. The method was immunoSEQ multiplex PCR; TCRdb's version includes in-frame clones alone and lacks a portion of them. The table has around 550,000 clones, roughly 95% seen once. Sequenced input: naive CD4+ T cells sorted from blood. Stated subset: CD45RA+ positively selected. The receptors originated from a woman aged 30 to 39 in good health.

A single count supports this clone. The V gene is TRBV5-1, the J gene TRBJ1-1; 8 nucleotides agree with TRBD1. Trimming took 4 bases from V and 6 from J; bases not matched to a gene: 8. The germline CDR1 and CDR2 sequences are SGHRS and YFSETQ. The CDR3 spans 14 residues. As DNA, the CDR3 is TGCGCCAGCAGCGTTGGACAGGGCGAGGCTGAAGCTTTCTTT. Translation: CASSVGQGEAEAFF.

The chain is built from TRBV28 and TRBJ2-3; D tentatively fits TRBD1 or TRBD2 (5 bases each). The CDR3 has 14 residues. The germline V and J ends were trimmed by 5 bases and 7 bases, with 16 bases remaining between them. The germline V gene has CDR1 MDHEN and CDR2 SYDVKM. The CDR3 nucleotides read TGTGCCAGCAGTCTCTCTGGGACCCGCCATACGCAGTATTTT. Protein: CASSLSGTRHTQYF.

The rearrangement uses TRBV15 and TRBJ2-1, with 9 bases lining up with TRBD2. The V and J ends lost 4 bases and 6 bases, in that order; junction bases with no gene match: 7. CDR3 size: 15 residues. The germline V gene encodes CDR1 LNHNV and CDR2 YYDKDF (reference sequence). CDR3 sequence reads: CATSTAGLAFNEQFF. CDR3 DNA sequence: TGTGCCACCAGCACCGCGGGACTAGCTTTCAATGAGCAGTTCTTC. The whole variable domain, remainder taken from reference TRBV15 and TRBJ2-1, is DAMVIQNPRYQVTQFGKPVTLSCSQTLNHNVMYWYQQKSSQAPKLLFHYYDKDFNNEADTPDNFQSRRPNTSFCFLDIRSPGLGDTAMYLCATSTAGLAFNEQFFGPGTRLTVL.

The chain is built from TRBV28 and TRBJ2-5; 9 nucleotides match TRBD2. This CDR3 is 15 amino acids long. V trimming: 6 bases; J trimming: 2 bases; junction bases outside the gene matches: 7. CDR1 is MDHEN and CDR2 is SYDVKM in the germline V gene. This CDR3 is CASSNGLAGQETQYF. DNA of the CDR3: TGTGCCAGCAGCAACGGGCTAGCGGGGCAAGAGACCCAGTACTTC.

The chain couples TRBV11-2 to TRBJ2-1; 7 bases line up with TRBD2. The junction had 12 bases not matched to a gene; V was cut back by 5 bases and J by 8 bases. Germline V gene sequence: CDR1 SGHAT, CDR2 FQNNGV. The CDR3 is 15 amino acids. This chain's CDR3 is CASSPFGGGSDEQFF. The CDR3 nucleotides read TGTGCCAGCAGCCCCTTTGGAGGCGGGAGTGATGAGCAGTTCTTC.

V usage is TRBV18 and J usage is TRBJ1-4; no firm D call. Trimming cost V 6 bases and J 6 bases, with 29 bases left between them. Germline-derived CDR1 and CDR2 are KGHSH and LQKENI. The CDR3 is made up of 19 amino acids. Here the CDR3 DNA reads TGTGCCAGCTCCCTAACAACTTCTTTCCGGAACATTCCTGATGAAAAACTGTTTTTT. This sequence encodes CASSLTTSFRNIPDEKLFF.

This clone occurred once. The chain is built from TRBV27 and TRBJ2-5, with D possibly matching TRBD1 (5 bases). The J call may be in error: the DNA end matches TRBJ2-7 better. The CDR3 sequence is 14 residues long. Looked up from germline, CDR1 is MNHEY and CDR2 is SMNVEV (reference sequence). CDR3 loop: CASSLIQGSAEQYF. As DNA, the CDR3 is TGTGCCAGCAGTTTAATCCAGGGAAGTGCCGAGCAGTACTTC.

The chain is built from TRBV2 and TRBJ1-2; D unclear. Germline-derived CDR1 and CDR2 are SNHLY and FYNNEI. The CDR3 consists of 12 residues. V dropped 4 bases and J dropped 4 bases, with 7 bases sitting between them. This CDR3 reads CASSAEIYGYTF. The CDR3, as DNA: TGTGCCAGCAGTGCGGAAATCTATGGCTACACCTTC.

This rearrangement joins TRBV9 to TRBJ2-2; D is unresolved. Trimming removed 0 bases from V and 1 base from J, with 7 bases in between. This CDR3 is built from 15 residues. CDR1 and CDR2 (germline): SGDLS, YYNGEE. The CDR3 bases are TGTGCCAGCAGCGTAGTCAGCTGGAACACCGGGGAGCTGTTTTTT. Amino acids: CASSVVSWNTGELFF.

The V gene is TRBV5-4, the J gene TRBJ2-1; 8 bases match TRBD2. Germline values: CDR1 SGHNT, CDR2 YYREEE (reference sequence). The CDR3 runs to 16 residues. The junction had 8 bases not matched to a gene; V was cut back by 0 bases and J by 6 bases. This CDR3 reads CASSLGQLAVGNEQFF. The DNA for the CDR3 is TGTGCCAGCAGCTTGGGCCAACTAGCGGTTGGCAATGAGCAGTTCTTC.

This chain links TRBV21-1 with TRBJ2-7; the D call of TRBD2 is as the table states it, not checked on the DNA. TRBV21-1 corresponds to a pseudogene. The CDR3 length is 18 residues. CDR3 nucleotide sequence: TGTGCCAGCAGCAAATTTTCTGGGACTAGCGGGCCCTCCTACGAGCAGTACTTC. Encoded protein: CASSKFSGTSGPSYEQYF.

This sequence joins TRBV5-5 and TRBJ2-3, with D tentatively TRBD2 (6 bases). From germline, CDR1 is SGHKS and CDR2 YYEKEE (reference sequence). With 0 bases removed from V and 0 bases from J, the gap between germline ends came to 8 bases. This CDR3 spans 15 amino acids. The CDR3 region is CASSLDGGSTDTQYF. Written as DNA, the CDR3 is TGTGCCAGCAGCTTGGACGGGGGTAGCACAGATACGCAGTATTTT. Filled out from reference TRBV5-5 and TRBJ2-3, the complete variable domain reads DAGVTQSPTHLIKTRGQQVTLRCSPISGHKSVSWYQQVLGQGPQFIFQYYEKEERGRGNFPDRFSARQFPNYSSELNVNALLLGDSALYLCASSLDGGSTDTQYFGPGTRLTVL.

V gene TRBV10-3 combines with J gene TRBJ2-3, with a tentative D call TRBD1 (6 bases). The CDR3 consists of 16 residues. The V end was cut by 3 bases, the J end by 0 bases, with 13 bases between. Germline-derived CDR1 and CDR2 are ENHRY and SYGVKD. Here the CDR3 reads CAISERGHTSTDTQYF. CDR3 sequence (DNA): TGTGCCATCAGTGAAAGGGGACACACTAGCACAGATACGCAGTATTTT.

This rearrangement joins TRBV29-1 to TRBJ2-5; TRBD2 matches 13 bases. With 2 bases clipped from V and 1 base from J, the junction kept 7 bases outside the gene matches. The CDR3 has 17 amino acids. The germline V gene encodes CDR1 SQVTM and CDR2 ANQGSEA. The CDR3 here is CSVEILRTSGSQETQYF. CDR3 bases: TGCAGCGTTGAAATCCTGCGGACTAGCGGGAGCCAAGAGACCCAGTACTTC.

The chain carries TRBV19 and TRBJ1-2; no clear D. V was trimmed by 7 bases and J by 8 bases, leaving 17 bases between them. Germline lookup yields CDR1 LNHDA and CDR2 SQIVND (reference sequence). There are 13 residues in the CDR3. DNA of the CDR3: TGTGCCAGTACCAAAGACTCCCTGGAGGGCTACACCTTC. Amino acids: CASTKDSLEGYTF.

This sequence joins TRBV4-2 and TRBJ2-1; D is unresolved. Germline V CDR1 and CDR2: LGHNA, YNFKEQ. Between the trimmed V and J ends, which lost 0 bases and 12 bases, there was a span of 6 bases. The CDR3 extends over 11 amino acids. For the CDR3, the DNA is TGTGCCAGCAGCCAAGAGATGGTGCAGTTCTTC. As protein: CASSQEMVQFF.